The sequence of this T cell receptor (beta chain) was determined in a study of Ad26.COV2.S vaccination and SARS-CoV-2 variants. About the study: Donor allocation was to the COV1001 Ad26.COV2.S trial arm.

The CDR3 is made up of 15 amino acids. Germline V gene sequence: CDR1 SGHRS, CDR2 YFSETQ. After removal of 4 bases from V and 2 bases from J, the junction contained 3 bases not matched to a gene. The treatment is: roughly 18 received Ad26.COV2.S at low or high dose, single or two shots; about five received placebo; per-sample allocation not given. Specimens were obtained on day 63 following the first vaccine or placebo injection. The repertoire was sequenced with immunoSEQ multiplex PCR; TCRdb's copy has only in-frame clones and lacks some. Here the sample spans a few hundred thousand clones, 90% being singletons.

This sequence originates from a person between 18 and 60 years old who received the Ad26.COV2.S COVID-19 vaccine or a placebo. The chain joins TRBV5-1 to TRBJ2-6; 7 bases map to TRBD1. The input for sequencing was peripheral blood, taken in a trial of Ad26.COV2.S vaccine versus placebo. Written as DNA, the CDR3 is TGCGCCAGCAGCATTACAGGGGCTGGGGCCAACGTCCTGACTTTC. Protein: CASSITGAGANVLTF.